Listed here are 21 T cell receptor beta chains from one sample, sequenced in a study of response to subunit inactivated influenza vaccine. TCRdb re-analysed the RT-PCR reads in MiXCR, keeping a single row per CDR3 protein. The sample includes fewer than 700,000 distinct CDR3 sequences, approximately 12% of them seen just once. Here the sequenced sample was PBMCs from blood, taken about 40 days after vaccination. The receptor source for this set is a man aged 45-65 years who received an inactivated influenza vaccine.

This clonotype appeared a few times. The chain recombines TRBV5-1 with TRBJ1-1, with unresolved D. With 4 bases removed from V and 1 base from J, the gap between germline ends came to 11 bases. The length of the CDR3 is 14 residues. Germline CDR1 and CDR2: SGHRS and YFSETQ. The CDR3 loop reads CASSVKGQNTEAFF. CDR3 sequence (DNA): TGCGCCAGCAGCGTAAAGGGTCAGAACACTGAAGCTTTCTTT.

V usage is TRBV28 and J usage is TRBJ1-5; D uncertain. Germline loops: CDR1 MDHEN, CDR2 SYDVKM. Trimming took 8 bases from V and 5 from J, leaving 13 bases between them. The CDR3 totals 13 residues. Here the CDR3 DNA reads TGTGCCAGCGGGGATTGGGCAGATCAGCCCCAGCATTTT. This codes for CASGDWADQPQHF.

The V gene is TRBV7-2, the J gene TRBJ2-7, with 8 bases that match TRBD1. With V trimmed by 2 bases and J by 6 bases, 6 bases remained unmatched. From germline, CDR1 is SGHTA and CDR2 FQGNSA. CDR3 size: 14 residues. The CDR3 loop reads CASSLTRTGSEQYF. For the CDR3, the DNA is TGTGCCAGCAGCTTAACGAGGACAGGGTCCGAGCAGTACTTC. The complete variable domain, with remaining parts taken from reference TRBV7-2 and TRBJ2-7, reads GAGVSQSPSNKVTEKGKDVELRCDPISGHTALYWYRQSLGQGLEFLIYFQGNSAPDKSGLPSDRFSAERTGGSVSTLTIQRTQQEDSAVYLCASSLTRTGSEQYFGPGTRLTVT.

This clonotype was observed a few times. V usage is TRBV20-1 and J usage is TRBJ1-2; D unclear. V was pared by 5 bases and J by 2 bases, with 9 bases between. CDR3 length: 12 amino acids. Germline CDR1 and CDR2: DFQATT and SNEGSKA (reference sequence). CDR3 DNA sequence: TGCAGTGCTTCGGCAGAAAACTATGGCTACACCTTC. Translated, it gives CSASAENYGYTF.

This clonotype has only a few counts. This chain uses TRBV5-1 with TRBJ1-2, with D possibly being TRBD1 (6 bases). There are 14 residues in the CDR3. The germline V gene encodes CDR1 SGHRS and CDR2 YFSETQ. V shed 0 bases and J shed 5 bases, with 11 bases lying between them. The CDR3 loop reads CASSLAQGIYGYTF. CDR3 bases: TGCGCCAGCAGCTTGGCACAGGGCATATATGGCTACACCTTC.

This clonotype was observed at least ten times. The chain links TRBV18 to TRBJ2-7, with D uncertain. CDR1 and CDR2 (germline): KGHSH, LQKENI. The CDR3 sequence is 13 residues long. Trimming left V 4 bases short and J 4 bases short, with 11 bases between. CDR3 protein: CASSRSSAYEQYF. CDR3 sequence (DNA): TGTGCCAGCTCACGGTCATCGGCATACGAGCAGTACTTC.

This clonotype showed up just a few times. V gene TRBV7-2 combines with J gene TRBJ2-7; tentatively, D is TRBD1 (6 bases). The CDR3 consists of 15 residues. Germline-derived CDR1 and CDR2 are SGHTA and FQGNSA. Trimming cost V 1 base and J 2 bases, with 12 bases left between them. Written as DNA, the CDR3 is TGTGCCAGCAGCTTAGGGCGGACAGCAACCTACGAGCAGTACTTC. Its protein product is CASSLGRTATYEQYF.

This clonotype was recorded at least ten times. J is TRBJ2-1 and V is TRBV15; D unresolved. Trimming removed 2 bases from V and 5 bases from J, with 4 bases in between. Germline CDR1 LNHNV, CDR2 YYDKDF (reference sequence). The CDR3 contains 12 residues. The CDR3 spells CATSRWDNEQFF. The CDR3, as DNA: TGTGCCACCAGCAGATGGGACAATGAGCAGTTCTTC.

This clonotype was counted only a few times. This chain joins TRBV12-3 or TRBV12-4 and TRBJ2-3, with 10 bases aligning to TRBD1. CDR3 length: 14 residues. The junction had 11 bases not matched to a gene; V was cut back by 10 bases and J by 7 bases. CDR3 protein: CATSRQGAQNTQYF. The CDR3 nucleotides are TGTGCCACCTCGAGACAGGGGGCGCAAAATACGCAGTATTTT.

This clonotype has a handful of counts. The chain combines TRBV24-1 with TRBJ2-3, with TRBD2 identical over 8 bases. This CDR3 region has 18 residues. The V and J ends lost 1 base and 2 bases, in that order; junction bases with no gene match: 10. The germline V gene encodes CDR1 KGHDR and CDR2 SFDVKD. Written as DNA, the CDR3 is TGTGCCACCAGTGATTTATCAACTAGCGGCCTGTTCACAGATACGCAGTATTTT. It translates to CATSDLSTSGLFTDTQYF.

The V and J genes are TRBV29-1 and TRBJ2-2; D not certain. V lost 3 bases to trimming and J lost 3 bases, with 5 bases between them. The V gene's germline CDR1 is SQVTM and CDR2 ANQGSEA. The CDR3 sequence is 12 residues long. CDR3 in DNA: TGCAGCGTTGAGGTAGACACCGGGGAGCTGTTTTTT. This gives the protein CSVEVDTGELFF.

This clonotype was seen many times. This CDR3 is CSAPGRPRETQYF. CDR3 sequence (DNA): TGCAGTGCCCCCGGGAGGCCGAGGGAGACCCAGTACTTC. The chain employs TRBV20-1 and TRBJ2-5; TRBD2 matches at 7 bases. This CDR3 region has 13 residues. CDR1 DFQATT and CDR2 SNEGSKA come from the germline V gene (reference sequence). The ends lost 6 bases at V and 5 bases at J; junction bases unmatched: 9.

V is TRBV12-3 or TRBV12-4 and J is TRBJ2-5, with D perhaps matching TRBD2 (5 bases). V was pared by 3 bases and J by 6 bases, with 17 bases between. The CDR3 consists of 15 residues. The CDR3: CASSFEGSYSKTQYF. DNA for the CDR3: TGTGCCAGCAGTTTTGAGGGTTCCTATTCGAAGACCCAGTACTTC.

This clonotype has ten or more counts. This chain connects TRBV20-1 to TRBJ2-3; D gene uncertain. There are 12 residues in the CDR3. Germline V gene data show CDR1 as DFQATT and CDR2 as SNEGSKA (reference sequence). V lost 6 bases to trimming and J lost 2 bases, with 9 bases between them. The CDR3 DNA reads TGCAGTGCCCCTACGGCCACAGATACGCAGTATTTT. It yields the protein CSAPTATDTQYF.

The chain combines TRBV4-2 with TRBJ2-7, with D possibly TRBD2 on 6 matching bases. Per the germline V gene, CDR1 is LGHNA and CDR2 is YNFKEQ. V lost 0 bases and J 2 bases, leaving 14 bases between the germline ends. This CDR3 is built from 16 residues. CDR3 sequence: CASSQDFGTGTYEQYF. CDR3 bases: TGTGCCAGCAGCCAAGATTTCGGGACTGGCACCTACGAGCAGTACTTC.

CDR3 amino acids: CASSPPFGILNTEAFF. Here the CDR3 DNA reads TGTGCCAGCTCACCACCTTTCGGGATACTGAACACTGAAGCTTTCTTT. This sequence joins TRBV18 and TRBJ1-1; no definite D call. The V end lost 0 bases, the J end lost 0 bases, and 11 bases lay between the germline ends. Germline CDR1 is KGHSH and CDR2 is LQKENI. The CDR3 consists of 16 residues.

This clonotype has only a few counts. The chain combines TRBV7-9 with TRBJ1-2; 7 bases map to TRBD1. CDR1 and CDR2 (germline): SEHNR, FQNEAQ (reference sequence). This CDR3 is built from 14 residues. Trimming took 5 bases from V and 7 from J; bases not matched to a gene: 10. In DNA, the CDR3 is TGTGCCAGCAGCCACCAAGACAGGGAAGGTGGCTACACCTTC. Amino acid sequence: CASSHQDREGGYTF. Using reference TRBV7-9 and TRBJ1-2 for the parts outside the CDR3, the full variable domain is DTGVSQNPRHKITKRGQNVTFRCDPISEHNRLYWYRQTLGQGPEFLTYFQNEAQLEKSRLLSDRFSAERPKGSFSTLEIQRTEQGDSAMYLCASSHQDREGGYTFGSGTRLTVV.

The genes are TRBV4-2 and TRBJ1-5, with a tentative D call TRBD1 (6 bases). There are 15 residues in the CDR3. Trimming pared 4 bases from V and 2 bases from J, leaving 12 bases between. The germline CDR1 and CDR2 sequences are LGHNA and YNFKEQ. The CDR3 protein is CASSRLGGGNQPQHF. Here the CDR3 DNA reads TGTGCCAGCAGCCGCTTAGGGGGGGGCAATCAGCCCCAGCATTTT.

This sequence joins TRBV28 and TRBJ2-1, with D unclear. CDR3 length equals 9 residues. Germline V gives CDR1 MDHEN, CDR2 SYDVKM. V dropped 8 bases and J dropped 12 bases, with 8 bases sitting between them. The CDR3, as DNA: TGTGCCAGCGGTAAGGGGCAGTTCTTC. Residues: CASGKGQFF.

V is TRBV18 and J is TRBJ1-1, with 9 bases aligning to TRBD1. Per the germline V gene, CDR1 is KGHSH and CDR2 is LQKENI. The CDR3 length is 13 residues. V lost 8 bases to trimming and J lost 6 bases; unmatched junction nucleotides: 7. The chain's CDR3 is CASRITGGPEAFF. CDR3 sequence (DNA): TGTGCCAGCAGAATTACAGGGGGCCCTGAAGCTTTCTTT.

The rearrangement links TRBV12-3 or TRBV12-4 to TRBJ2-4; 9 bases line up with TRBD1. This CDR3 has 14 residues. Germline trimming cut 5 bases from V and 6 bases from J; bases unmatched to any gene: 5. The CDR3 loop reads CASSRQGGTNIQYF. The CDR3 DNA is TGTGCCAGCAGTCGACAGGGGGGAACAAACATTCAGTACTTC.